The rows below give T cell receptor beta chains drawn from one sample of a study of vaccination effects on CD4 cells after COVID-19. The method was immunoSEQ multiplex PCR; TCRdb's version includes in-frame clones alone and lacks a portion of them. Seen here are around 32,000 clones, 72% observed once, and the top ten hold roughly 12%. These receptors have no identified antigens. Material: CD4+ T cells from PBMCs cultured with HCoV-229E spike peptides, obtained after COVID-19 vaccination. The receptor set was obtained from a human donor who received a COVID-19 vaccine. CDR3s include the opening cysteine and the closing phenylalanine or tryptophan. The D gene is left open where the match is weak. The size field is filled for only some rows; it gives once, few, many or a size class.

J,D,V,size,DNA,CDR3
TRBJ2-2,TRBD2,TRBV15,NA,TGTGCCACCAGCAGAGATCGGGTAGCGGGGGCCAGGAACACCGGGGAGCTGTTTTTT,CATSRDRVAGARNTGELFF
TRBJ2-2,TRBD2,TRBV10-2,NA,TGCGCCAGCAGTGAGACTAGCGGAACCACCGGGGAGCTGTTTTTT,CASSETSGTTGELFF
TRBJ2-7,NA,TRBV5-1,NA,TGCGCCAGCAGCTTTCTAGGACACTCCTACGAGCAGTACTTC,CASSFLGHSYEQYF
TRBJ2-7,NA,TRBV19,few,TGTGCCAGTAGTTCGCCGGGGGAGGTAACCCTCGAGCAGTACTTC,CASSSPGEVTLEQYF
TRBJ1-1,NA,TRBV18,NA,TGTGCCAGCTCACCACCGTCAGGGCGCGGTTCTGAAGCTTTCTTT,CASSPPSGRGSEAFF
TRBJ1-1,NA,TRBV6-5,NA,TGTGCCAGCAGGCGATACCAGAACACTGAAGCTTTCTTT,CASRRYQNTEAFF
TRBJ1-5,NA,TRBV23-1,NA,TGCGCCAGCAGTCAATTGGTCCCGGCAGCTCCTAATCAGCCCCAGCATTTT,CASSQLVPAAPNQPQHF
TRBJ1-1,NA,TRBV9,NA,TGTGCCAGCAGCGTAGTCGGAGGGGCGTCGAGCACTGAAGCTTTCTTT,CASSVVGGASSTEAFF
TRBJ1-2,NA,TRBV4-1,NA,TGCGCCAGCAGCTCCGGGGGCGGGTATGGCTACACCTTC,CASSSGGGYGYTF
TRBJ2-1,TRBD2,TRBV14,NA,TGTGCCAGCAGCCCGCTAGCGGGGTCGGACGATGAGCAGTTCTTC,CASSPLAGSDDEQFF
TRBJ1-1,NA,TRBV18,NA,TGTGCCAGCTCACCACCGGGGGACGGTCTTATCACTGAAGCTTTCTTT,CASSPPGDGLITEAFF
TRBJ2-7,TRBD1,TRBV5-1,NA,TGCGCCAGCAGTACGACAGGGCTGTACGAGCAGTACTTC,CASSTTGLYEQYF
TRBJ2-7,TRBD2,TRBV7-2,NA,TGTGCCAGCAGCCCTCGGGAGGGGGCCTACGAGCAGTACTTC,CASSPREGAYEQYF
TRBJ1-6,NA,TRBV11-2,few,TGTGCCAGCAGCCCTCGGACGGGAAATTCACCCCTCCACTTT,CASSPRTGNSPLHF
TRBJ1-4,NA,TRBV12-3/TRBV12-4,NA,TGTGCCAGCAGTTCAGGTGAAAAACTGTTTTTT,CASSSGEKLFF
TRBJ2-1,TRBD2,TRBV6-2/TRBV6-3,NA,TGTGCCAGCAGTAGAAGCGGGGGCCGATACAATGAGCAGTTCTTC,CASSRSGGRYNEQFF
TRBJ1-5,NA,TRBV18,NA,TGTGCCAGCTCAGACGTCGGGCCCCAGCATTTT,CASSDVGPQHF
TRBJ2-3,TRBD2,TRBV5-1,NA,TGCGCCAGCAGCATAGGGACAGCGACTAGCGGGGCAGATACGCAGTATTTT,CASSIGTATSGADTQYF
TRBJ1-1,TRBD1,TRBV25-1,NA,TGTGCCAGCAGGGACAGGCAAGTTACTGAAGCTTTCTTT,CASRDRQVTEAFF
TRBJ1-2,TRBD1,TRBV9,NA,TGTGCCAGCAGCGCCCGAAGGACAGGCGGAATCGTCTATGGCTACACCTTC,CASSARRTGGIVYGYTF
TRBJ1-1,NA,TRBV10-2,NA,TGCGCCAGCCAGGACCAGGGGTTTTATATGAACACTGAAGCTTTCTTT,CASQDQGFYMNTEAFF
TRBJ1-1,NA,TRBV7-9,NA,TGTGCCAGCAGCTTACCTACAGGGAACACTGAAGCTTTCTTT,CASSLPTGNTEAFF
TRBJ2-5,NA,TRBV6-5,NA,TGTGCCAGCAGTTACTCTAGGAACGTAGGTGGGACCCAGTACTTC,CASSYSRNVGGTQYF
TRBJ2-1,TRBD2,TRBV11-3,NA,TGTGCCAGCAGCTTAAAAGGACTAGCGGGGAACAATGAGCAGTTCTTC,CASSLKGLAGNNEQFF
TRBJ2-7,TRBD2,TRBV6-5,NA,TGTGCCAGTGGACTAGCGGGAACGTACGAGCAGTACTTC,CASGLAGTYEQYF
TRBJ1-4,NA,TRBV7-8,few,TGTGCCAGCCTGAGGGGTCCTAATGAAAAACTGTTTTTT,CASLRGPNEKLFF
TRBJ1-1,NA,TRBV3-1/TRBV3-2,NA,TGTGCCAGCAGCCAAATGGTAGGGAACACTGAAGCTTTCTTT,CASSQMVGNTEAFF
TRBJ2-7,TRBD1,TRBV9,NA,TGTGCCAGCAGCGTTACCACAGGGGGCGTCGGCAACGAGCAGTACTTC,CASSVTTGGVGNEQYF
TRBJ2-7,NA,TRBV5-5,NA,TGTGCCAGCAGCCTCGACGTCTACGAGCAGTACTTC,CASSLDVYEQYF
TRBJ2-1,NA,TRBV2,NA,TGTGCCAGCAGCGACGGGTACAATGAGCAGTTCTTC,CASSDGYNEQFF
TRBJ1-5,TRBD1,TRBV25-1,once,TGTGCCAGCGCAGGGGGCGCGGGCAATCAGCCCCAGCATTTT,CASAGGAGNQPQHF
TRBJ1-1,NA,TRBV6-1,NA,TGTGCCAGCAGTGAGGGGGGGTACGGAATCTTGAACACTGAAGCTTTCTTT,CASSEGGYGILNTEAFF
TRBJ1-5,TRBD1,TRBV10-2,NA,TGCGCCAGCGCCGAGACAGGGGGGAATCAGCCCCAGCATTTT,CASAETGGNQPQHF
TRBJ2-1,NA,TRBV5-4,NA,TGTGCCAGCAGCTTGCCCCAGAGCTCCTACAATGAGCAGTTCTTC,CASSLPQSSYNEQFF
TRBJ1-2,NA,TRBV6-1,few,TGTGCCAGCAGTGAAGGTGGGACTAACTATGGCTACACCTTC,CASSEGGTNYGYTF
TRBJ2-6,TRBD1,TRBV18,NA,TGTGCCAGCTCACCACCGAACAGGGGAGTGGCTGGGGCCAACGTCCTGACTTTC,CASSPPNRGVAGANVLTF
TRBJ2-3,TRBD1,TRBV7-6,NA,TGTGCCAGCAGCTTAGAGTGGAAGGACAGGGGCTCAGATACGCAGTATTTT,CASSLEWKDRGSDTQYF
TRBJ2-2,NA,TRBV7-2,NA,TGTGCCAGCAGCCCCGCTCGACGGCCGTGGGGCACCGGGGAGCTGTTTTTT,CASSPARRPWGTGELFF
TRBJ2-3,TRBD2,TRBV24-1,NA,TGTGCCACCAGTGATGGACTAGCGGGACTCACAGATACGCAGTATTTT,CATSDGLAGLTDTQYF
TRBJ2-7,TRBD2,TRBV13,NA,TGTGCCAGCAGCGGAAGGGGGCGGGAGGGCTACGAGCAGTACTTC,CASSGRGREGYEQYF
TRBJ2-1,TRBD2,TRBV9,NA,TGTGCCAGCAGCGAAAGCGGACTAGCGGGGACCAATGAGCAGTTCTTC,CASSESGLAGTNEQFF
TRBJ1-5,NA,TRBV10-3,NA,TGTGCCATCAGTCTGGACAGAGTGGGCAATCAGCCCCAGCATTTT,CAISLDRVGNQPQHF
TRBJ2-1,NA,TRBV7-8,NA,TGTGCCAGCAGCCCCTTACAGGGTATCTTTTACAATGAGCAGTTCTTC,CASSPLQGIFYNEQFF
TRBJ2-6,NA,TRBV3-1/TRBV3-2,NA,TGTGCCAGCAGCCGCCAGCTCGGGGAATACTCTGGGGCCAACGTCCTGACTTTC,CASSRQLGEYSGANVLTF
TRBJ1-2,NA,TRBV11-2,NA,TGTGCCAGCAGCTTAGACGGGGGGAGGATAGGTGGCTACACCTTC,CASSLDGGRIGGYTF
TRBJ1-1,NA,TRBV18,once,TGTGCCAGCTCACCAGGGCTGAACACTGAAGCTTTCTTT,CASSPGLNTEAFF
TRBJ2-2,NA,TRBV4-1,few,TGCGCCAGCAGCCAAGTTAAGGGGTCCAGGACCGGGGAGCTGTTTTTT,CASSQVKGSRTGELFF
TRBJ2-2,TRBD1,TRBV2,NA,TGTGCCAGCAACTGGGACAGGGGCACCGGGGAGCTGTTTTTT,CASNWDRGTGELFF
TRBJ2-5,NA,TRBV9,NA,TGTGCCAGCAGCGGAATGCCGGAGACCCAGTACTTC,CASSGMPETQYF
TRBJ1-1,NA,TRBV7-6,NA,TGTGCCAGCAGCTTGGGGGGCAGTAACACTGAAGCTTTCTTT,CASSLGGSNTEAFF